The 18 T cell receptor beta chains reported below all come from one sample, sequenced in a study of blood T cell repertoires in COVID-19. Sequenced by immunoSEQ multiplex PCR; TCRdb stores in-frame clones only, minus some. The data show over 300,000 clones, with about nine tenths seen just once and roughly a tenth held by the top ten. The sample taken for sequencing was PBMCs or T cells enriched from blood (not recorded which). The receptors shown here come from a woman in her forties who had recovered from COVID-19.

The chain recombines TRBV4-3 with TRBJ1-2; D is ambiguous. CDR3 length equals 14 residues. Trimming cost V 0 bases and J 8 bases, with 13 bases left between them. Germline CDR1 LGHNA, CDR2 YSLEER. The CDR3 nucleotides read TGCGCCAGCAGCCAAGATAGTATGGAGTGGGGCTACACCTTC. As protein: CASSQDSMEWGYTF.

This chain links TRBV5-4 with TRBJ2-5; 7 nucleotides agree with TRBD2. CDR3 length equals 12 residues. The germline V gene encodes CDR1 SGHNT and CDR2 YYREEE (reference sequence). The ends lost 3 bases at V and 5 bases at J; junction bases unmatched: 1. The CDR3 nucleotides read TGTGCCAGCAGCTGGGGAGGGGAGACCCAGTACTTC. It encodes CASSWGGETQYF.

This clone has a handful of counts. The chain combines TRBV2 with TRBJ2-7, with 7 positions matching TRBD1. The CDR3 has 14 amino acids. CDR1 and CDR2 from the germline V gene are SNHLY and FYNNEI. The ends lost 8 bases at V and 2 bases at J; junction bases unmatched: 9. As DNA, the CDR3 is TGTGCCAGCCGCGGACGGGACAGCACCTACGAGCAGTACTTC. It encodes CASRGRDSTYEQYF.

The sample holds one count of this clone. The CDR3 spells CASSEGIGTGSDQPQHF. DNA for the CDR3: TGTGCCAGCAGTGAAGGGATAGGGACAGGGAGCGATCAGCCCCAGCATTTT. The V call is TRBV2, the J call TRBJ1-5, with 9 bases identical to TRBD1. V lost 1 base, J lost 5 bases, and 9 bases stayed unmatched. The V gene's germline CDR1 is SNHLY and CDR2 FYNNEI. The CDR3 runs to 17 residues.

The CDR3 nucleotides read TGTGCCAGCAGCCTACTAGCGACAGAGCAGTTCTTC. Its protein is CASSLLATEQFF. The V call is TRBV12-3 or TRBV12-4, the J call TRBJ2-1; 7 bases fit TRBD2. This CDR3 is built from 12 residues. After removal of 6 bases from V and 10 bases from J, the junction contained 6 bases not matched to a gene.

This chain links TRBV9 with TRBJ2-1, with D possibly TRBD2 on 5 matching bases. The V gene's germline CDR1 is SGDLS and CDR2 YYNGEE. V lost 8 bases, J lost 8 bases, and 17 bases lay in between. The CDR3 extends over 13 amino acids. In DNA form, the CDR3 reads TGTGCCAGGCTTCATCGGAGGAGGCATGAGCAGTTCTTC. Protein product: CARLHRRRHEQFF.

J is TRBJ1-2 and V is TRBV12-3 or TRBV12-4; D might be TRBD1 (6 bases). V lost 6 bases to trimming and J lost 7 bases, with 15 bases between them. CDR3 length: 13 amino acids. CDR3 sequence (DNA): TGTGCCAGCAGCCGTACAGGGACGGGTGGCTACACCTTC. Its translation is CASSRTGTGGYTF.

The chain is built from TRBV29-1 and TRBJ1-2; TRBD1 is a possible D gene (5 bases). V lost 3 bases to trimming and J lost 4 bases, with 12 bases between them. Germline V gene data show CDR1 as SQVTM and CDR2 as ANQGSEA. CDR3 length: 13 amino acids. The CDR3 here is CSVDPQGGYGYTF. Written as DNA, the CDR3 is TGCAGCGTTGACCCTCAGGGAGGCTATGGCTACACCTTC.

This chain joins TRBV19 and TRBJ1-3; D is uncertain. This CDR3 has 14 residues. Trimming shortened V by 0 bases and J by 4 bases, and 7 bases separated the two germline ends. Per the germline V gene, CDR1 is LNHDA and CDR2 is SQIVND (reference sequence). CDR3 amino acids: CASSIDRSGNTIYF. The CDR3 DNA is TGTGCCAGTAGTATAGACAGATCCGGAAACACCATATATTTT.

The CDR3 here is CASSVGDSGRGSYEQYF. The CDR3 DNA reads as TGTGCCAGCAGCGTAGGGGACAGCGGGAGAGGCTCCTACGAGCAGTACTTC. The chain carries TRBV9 and TRBJ2-7; tentative D call: TRBD2 (8 bases). V was shortened by 0 bases and J by 0 bases, with 16 bases between the two germline ends. This CDR3 region has 17 residues. Germline V gene sequence: CDR1 SGDLS, CDR2 YYNGEE.

This rearrangement joins TRBV10-2 to TRBJ1-5; tentative D call: TRBD1 (5 bases). The V end was cut by 7 bases, the J end by 5 bases, with 21 bases between. Germline V lookup: CDR1 WSHSY, CDR2 SAAADI. The CDR3 length is 16 residues. CDR3 amino acids: CASTPVGGTDDQPQHF. CDR3 in DNA: TGCGCCAGCACCCCTGTTGGAGGGACGGATGATCAGCCCCAGCATTTT.

This clone was seen just once. The genes are TRBV7-9 and TRBJ2-2, with a weak D call TRBD1 (7 bases). Trimming cost V 6 bases and J 2 bases, with 13 bases left between them. Germline V gene lookup returns CDR1 SEHNR and CDR2 FQNEAQ (reference sequence). The CDR3 covers 15 residues. CDR3 DNA: TGTGCCAGCAGGGGGGGACAGCCTAACACCGGGGAGCTGTTTTTT. It codes for CASRGGQPNTGELFF.

The chain carries TRBV4-1 and TRBJ2-1; D unclear. The V gene lost 0 bases and the J gene lost 5 bases, with 8 bases spanning the gap. Germline V CDR1 and CDR2: MGHRA, YSYEKL. This CDR3 is built from 14 residues. Written as DNA, the CDR3 is TGCGCCAGCAGCCAAGACGTGGAGAACAATGAGCAGTTCTTC. It is translated as CASSQDVENNEQFF.

The genes are TRBV4-2 and TRBJ1-2; TRBD1 is a possible D gene (5 bases). Germline CDR1 and CDR2: LGHNA and YNFKEQ. V lost 0 bases, J lost 7 bases, and 21 bases lay in between. The CDR3 has 17 residues. CDR3 sequence (DNA): TGTGCCAGCAGCCAAGATATGGAGGGGCGAGGTTTGTCTGGCTACACCTTC. As protein: CASSQDMEGRGLSGYTF.

The gene calls are TRBV28 and TRBJ1-4; 10 positions match TRBD1. V trimming: 9 bases; J trimming: 8 bases; junction bases outside the gene matches: 9. Germline V gene sequence: CDR1 MDHEN, CDR2 SYDVKM. This CDR3 has 14 residues. For the CDR3, the DNA is TGTGCCAGTATCAGGACAGGGGGTGAAGAAAAACTGTTTTTT. Protein sequence: CASIRTGGEEKLFF.

V and J are TRBV2 and TRBJ2-4; 7 bases are a match to TRBD2. Germline CDR1 is SNHLY and CDR2 is FYNNEI. CDR3 size: 15 residues. The V and J ends lost 5 bases and 3 bases, in that order; junction bases with no gene match: 7. CDR3 DNA: TGTGCCAGCAGTTCCGGGGGACTAAACAAAAACATTCAGTACTTC. This encodes CASSSGGLNKNIQYF.

This sequence joins TRBV7-2 and TRBJ1-2; D is perhaps TRBD1 (6 bases). The CDR3 spans 13 residues. Germline V gives CDR1 SGHTA, CDR2 FQGNSA. The germline V and J ends were trimmed by 3 bases and 7 bases, with 12 bases remaining between them. CDR3: CASSFREGGGYTF. CDR3 DNA sequence: TGTGCCAGCAGCTTTCGGGAGGGGGGTGGCTACACCTTC.

This clone was recorded once. The chain uses TRBV7-9 and TRBJ2-1; 12 positions agree with TRBD2. V lost 5 bases, J lost 7 bases, and 6 bases stayed unmatched. This CDR3 has 15 amino acids. CDR1 is SEHNR, CDR2 FQNEAQ, per germline (reference sequence). The CDR3 protein is CASSLGTSGLNEQFF. CDR3 bases: TGTGCCAGCAGCCTCGGGACTAGCGGGTTGAATGAGCAGTTCTTC.